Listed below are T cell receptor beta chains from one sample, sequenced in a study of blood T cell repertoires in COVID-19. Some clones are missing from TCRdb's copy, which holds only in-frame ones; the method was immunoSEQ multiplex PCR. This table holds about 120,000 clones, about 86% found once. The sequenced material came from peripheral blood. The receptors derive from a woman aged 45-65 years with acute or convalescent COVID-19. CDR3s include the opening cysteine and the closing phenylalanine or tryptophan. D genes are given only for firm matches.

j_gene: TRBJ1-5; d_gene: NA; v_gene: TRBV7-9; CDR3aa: CASSLGTQAYSNQPQHF
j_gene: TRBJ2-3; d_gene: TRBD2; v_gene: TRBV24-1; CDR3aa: CATSEAASGDTDTQYF
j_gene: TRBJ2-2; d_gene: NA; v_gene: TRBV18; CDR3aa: CASSPLTGELFF
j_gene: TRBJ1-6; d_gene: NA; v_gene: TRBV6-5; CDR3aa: CASSATRGDSPLHF
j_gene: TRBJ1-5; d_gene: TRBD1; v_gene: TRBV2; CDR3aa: CASSVDRGKGQPQHF
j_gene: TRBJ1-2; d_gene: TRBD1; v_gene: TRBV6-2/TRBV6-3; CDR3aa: CASSYIARQGVGYTF
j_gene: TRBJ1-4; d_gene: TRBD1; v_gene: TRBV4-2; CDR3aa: CASSQAQGEQNEKLFF
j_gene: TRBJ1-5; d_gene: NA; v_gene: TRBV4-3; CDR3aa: CASSQDPGQPQHF
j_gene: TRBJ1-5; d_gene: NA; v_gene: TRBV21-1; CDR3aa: CASSKEDRVSNQPQHF
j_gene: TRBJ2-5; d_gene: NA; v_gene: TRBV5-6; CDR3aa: CASSLLEYQETQYF
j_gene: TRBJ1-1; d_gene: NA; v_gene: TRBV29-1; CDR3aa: CSGTAGVTEAFF
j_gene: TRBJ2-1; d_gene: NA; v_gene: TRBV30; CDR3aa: CACSGLSHNEQFF
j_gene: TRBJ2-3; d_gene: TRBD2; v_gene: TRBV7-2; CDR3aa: CASSILSSGGLSAQYF
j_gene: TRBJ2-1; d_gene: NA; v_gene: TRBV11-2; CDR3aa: CASSRSRVEQFF
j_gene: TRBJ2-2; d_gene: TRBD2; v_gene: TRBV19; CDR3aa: CASSLGGAYGELFF
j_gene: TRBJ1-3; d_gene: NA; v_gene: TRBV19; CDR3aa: CASSIRSSGNTIYF
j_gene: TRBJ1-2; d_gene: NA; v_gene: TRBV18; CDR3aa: CASSPIQGQGGYTF
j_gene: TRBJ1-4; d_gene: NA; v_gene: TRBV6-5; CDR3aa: CASSLGGSNEKLFF
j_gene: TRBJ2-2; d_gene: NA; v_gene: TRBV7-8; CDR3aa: CASSFRIQGAGELFF
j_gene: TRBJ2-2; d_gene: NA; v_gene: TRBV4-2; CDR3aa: CASSQRLGSGTGELFF
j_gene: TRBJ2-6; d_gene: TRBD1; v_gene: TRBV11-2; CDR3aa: CASSVGQGGPGANVLTF
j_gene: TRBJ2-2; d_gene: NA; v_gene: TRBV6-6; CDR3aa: CASTLRSGVNTGELFF
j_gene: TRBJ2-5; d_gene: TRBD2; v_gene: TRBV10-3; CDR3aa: CAISAALAGFQETQYF